This TCR beta chain was profiled in a study of beta chain features in type 1 diabetes. At the level of the study: Analysis included over 100,000,000 sorted cells drawn from all samples.

The authors reverse transcribed all of the isolated RNA, so sequencing captured expressed TCRB transcripts. Sequencing used immunoSEQ multiplex PCR; TCRdb keeps in-frame clones, though not all of them. The sample holds around 400,000 clones, over 12% seen once. The V end was cut by 7 bases, the J end by 2 bases, with 17 bases between. This CDR3 has 15 residues. Germline CDR1 and CDR2: LNHDA and SQIVND (reference sequence). This clone was counted only a few times. The antigen is unknown. Whole-study results and caveats: Shorter templates may be favored by PCR, equally so in patients and controls.

This receptor was taken from a woman aged 18-35 years in good health. Source material: naive CD4+ T cells from blood. The chain employs TRBV19 and TRBJ1-2; the D gene is possibly TRBD1 (5 bases). The CDR3 DNA reads TGTGCCAGTATTGGTCTCGACAGCGCCAACTATGGCTACACCTTC. Its translation: CASIGLDSANYGYTF.